Below are 5 T cell receptor beta chains sequenced from a single sample in a study of OX40 agonist ivuxolimab in advanced cancers. Profiling relied on immunoSEQ multiplex PCR, and the TCRdb table lists in-frame clones only, not all of them. The sample records around 81,000 clones, roughly 88% being singletons. Specimen: CD4+ or CD8+ T cells sorted from blood, collected in a trial of the OX40 agonist ivuxolimab. These receptors were taken from an adult with an advanced solid tumor such as melanoma, head and neck, liver or kidney cancer.

The chain is built from TRBV19 and TRBJ2-5; TRBD2 aligns across 8 bases. The germline gives CDR1 LNHDA, CDR2 SQIVND (reference sequence). There are 15 residues in the CDR3. V gave up 3 bases and J gave up 2 bases; unmatched junction bases: 5. The CDR3 here is CASSIGGGQQETQYF. CDR3 in DNA: TGTGCCAGTAGTATTGGCGGGGGGCAACAAGAGACCCAGTACTTC.

This chain uses TRBV6-1 with TRBJ2-5, with 7 bases matching TRBD1. J gave up 6 bases and V 3 bases, and 10 bases lay outside the gene matches. This CDR3 comprises 15 residues. In germline, CDR1 is MNHNS, CDR2 SASEGT. CDR3 bases: TGTGCCAGCAGTGAGGGGGCGACAGGGTTAAAGACCCAGTACTTC. Protein product: CASSEGATGLKTQYF.

The rearrangement joins TRBV11-3 to TRBJ2-3, with D possibly TRBD2 on 6 matching bases. This CDR3 region has 14 residues. V was shortened by 5 bases and J by 2 bases, with 11 bases between the two germline ends. CDR1 and CDR2 (germline): SGHNT, YENEEA. The DNA of the CDR3 is TGTGCCAGCAGCCTTAGCGGCCACACAGATACGCAGTATTTT. Encoded protein: CASSLSGHTDTQYF.

V gene TRBV6-1 combines with J gene TRBJ1-1; D is possibly TRBD1 (5 bases). V was cut by 4 bases and J by 0 bases, with 6 bases left in between. CDR1 and CDR2 from the germline V gene are MNHNS and SASEGT. CDR3 length: 13 amino acids. The CDR3 protein is CASSGTLNTEAFF. CDR3 bases: TGTGCCAGCAGTGGGACACTGAACACTGAAGCTTTCTTT.

This chain uses TRBV19 with TRBJ2-3, with TRBD2 matching over 12 bases. With 5 bases clipped from V and 3 bases from J, the junction kept 6 bases outside the gene matches. The CDR3 totals 16 residues. CDR1 is LNHDA, CDR2 SQIVND, per germline (reference sequence). This chain's CDR3 is CASSSGLAGGTDTQYF. CDR3 nucleotides: TGTGCCAGTAGTTCGGGACTAGCGGGTGGTACAGATACGCAGTATTTT.